This T cell receptor beta chain was sequenced for a study of blood T cell repertoires in COVID-19. The assay was immunoSEQ multiplex PCR, and TCRdb's table has in-frame clones only and misses some. Here the sample spans some 200,000 clones, about 80% being singletons. Germline-derived CDR1 and CDR2 are MDHEN and SYDVKM. V lost 5 bases to trimming and J lost 4 bases; unmatched junction nucleotides: 3. The CDR3 runs 13 residues. The chain recombines TRBV28 with TRBJ1-2; 8 bases align to TRBD1. This TCR was sampled from a human donor with acute or convalescent COVID-19. The donor label of this sample is uncertain. Sequencing input: peripheral blood. This chain's CDR3 is CASSDTGGYGYTF. The CDR3 nucleotides read TGTGCCAGCAGTGACACAGGGGGCTATGGCTACACCTTC.